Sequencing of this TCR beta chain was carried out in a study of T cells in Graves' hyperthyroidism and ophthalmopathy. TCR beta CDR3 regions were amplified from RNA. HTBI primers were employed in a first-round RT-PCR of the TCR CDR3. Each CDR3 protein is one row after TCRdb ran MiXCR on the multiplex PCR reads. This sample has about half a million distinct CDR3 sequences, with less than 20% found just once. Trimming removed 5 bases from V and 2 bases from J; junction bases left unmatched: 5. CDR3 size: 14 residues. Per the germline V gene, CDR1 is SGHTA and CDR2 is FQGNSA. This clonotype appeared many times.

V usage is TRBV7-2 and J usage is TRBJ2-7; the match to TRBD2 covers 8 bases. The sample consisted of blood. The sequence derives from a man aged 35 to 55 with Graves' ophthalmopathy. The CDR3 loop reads CASSPGLAPYEQYF. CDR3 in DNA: TGTGCCAGCAGCCCAGGACTAGCCCCCTACGAGCAGTACTTC.